This record concerns one T cell receptor beta chain sequence. This specimen belongs to a study of PD-1 blockade in mismatch repair-deficient tumors. Repertoires were generated with immunoSEQ multiplex PCR, while TCRdb's copy carries only in-frame clones and drops some. Of 15,000 to 20,000 clones in the sample, 80% to 85% were seen once. The CDR3 is made up of 16 amino acids. Germline V gene lookup returns CDR1 MNHEY and CDR2 SMNVEV (reference sequence). Trimming at V came to 5 bases and at J to 4 bases, leaving 9 bases not matched to a gene. This sample comprised PBMCs, obtained before pembrolizumab treatment. The chain employs TRBV27 and TRBJ2-7; 12 nucleotides align to TRBD2. The clonotype originates from an adult with mismatch repair-deficient cancer. The CDR3 spells CASSPSGRGLRYEQYF. The CDR3 nucleotides read TGTGCCAGCAGTCCTAGCGGGAGGGGCTTAAGATACGAGCAGTACTTC.